The clone carrying this TCR beta chain was counted ten times or more. Antigen unknown. These data belong to a study of T cells in Graves' hyperthyroidism and ophthalmopathy. Study overall: Any treatment followed the collection of peripheral blood at initial diagnosis. Findings and limits, study-wide: Also found in blood were most expanded thyroid clonotypes above 0.001.

Uncontrolled infection, other autoimmune disease, pregnancy or lactation disqualified patients from enrolment. Clinical symptoms, serum thyroxine and TRAb, thyroid ultrasound and orbital computed tomography were used for the diagnoses. The investigators amplified TCR beta CDR3 regions from RNA transcripts. HTBI primers were used for first-round RT-PCR of the TCR CDR3. MiXCR, run by TCRdb on the multiplex PCR reads, gives a single entry per CDR3 protein. The table shows approximately 490,000 distinct CDR3 sequences, with approximately 22% occurring only once. The receptor was isolated from a woman in her seventies with Graves' ophthalmopathy. Input material: blood.

CDR3 amino acids: CASRKTGLPYEQYF. CDR3 nucleotides: TGTGCCAGCAGAAAGACGGGACTACCCTACGAGCAGTACTTC. The rearrangement links TRBV28 to TRBJ2-7; TRBD2 aligns across 7 bases. V gave up 6 bases and J gave up 2 bases; unmatched junction bases: 7. The CDR3 runs 14 residues. Germline CDR1 and CDR2: MDHEN and SYDVKM.